Shown below are 23 T cell receptor beta chains from a single sample sequenced in a study of blood T cells in healthy people across ages. Next came a second PCR, run for about 6 to 11 cycles, which used a sample-barcoded 5' primer along with a J-beta primer mix. TCRdb called the 5' RACE reads again in MiXCR, with one record for every CDR3 protein. The table has roughly 1,100,000 distinct CDR3 sequences, 25% seen once. A further study also used this sample, focusing on T cells of mothers and their children.

Specimen: blood. These receptors were collected from a girl aged 2 to 9 in good health.

This clonotype was seen more than once but under ten times. This chain links TRBV12-3 or TRBV12-4 with TRBJ1-2; D is unclear. V shed 3 bases and J shed 3 bases, with 8 bases lying between them. The CDR3 has 13 residues. The CDR3 reads CASSLRVYYGYTF. The CDR3 coding sequence is TGTGCCAGCAGTTTGAGGGTTTACTATGGCTACACCTTC.

This clonotype appeared a few times. V and J are TRBV6-5 and TRBJ2-3, with 9 bases that match TRBD1. Germline CDR1 is MNHEY and CDR2 is SVGAGI. The CDR3 runs to 15 residues. V lost 3 bases, J lost 6 bases, and 7 bases stayed unmatched. The CDR3 reads CASSYDRGRRDTQYF. In DNA form, the CDR3 reads TGTGCCAGCAGTTATGACAGGGGGAGGAGGGATACGCAGTATTTT.

This clonotype has only one observation. The chain recombines TRBV7-2 with TRBJ2-5; the match to TRBD2 covers 7 bases. Judging by the DNA end, TRBJ2-7 fits better; the J call may be wrong. The CDR3 is made up of 13 amino acids. Germline V gene data show CDR1 as SGHTA and CDR2 as FQGNSA. The CDR3 DNA reads as TGTGCCAGCAGCGGTGGGAGGGGCGACGAGCAGTACTTC. Protein sequence: CASSGGRGDEQYF.

The chain combines TRBV15 with TRBJ2-7, with TRBD2 identical over 9 bases. CDR3 size: 15 residues. The V gene's germline CDR1 is LNHNV and CDR2 YYDKDF (reference sequence). V lost 1 base, J lost 4 bases, and 5 bases stayed unmatched. Written as DNA, the CDR3 is TGTGCCACCAGCAGAGCTGCGGGAGGGGCATACGAGCAGTACTTC. Amino acid sequence: CATSRAAGGAYEQYF.

This clonotype has just a few counts. The genes are TRBV7-6 and TRBJ1-3; maybe TRBD1 (5 bases). CDR1 SGHVS and CDR2 FNYEAQ come from the germline V gene. The germline V and J ends were trimmed by 5 bases and 8 bases, with 22 bases remaining between them. The CDR3 spans 16 residues. In DNA, the CDR3 is TGTGCCAGCAGCCTTCTGCAGGGCCTAGAACCCGACACCATATATTTT. Its protein product is CASSLLQGLEPDTIYF. Variable domain in full (rest from reference TRBV7-6 and TRBJ1-3): GAGVSQSPRYKVTKRGQDVALRCDPISGHVSLYWYRQALGQGPEFLTYFNYEAQQDKSGLPNDRFSAERPEGSISTLTIQRTEQRDSAMYRCASSLLQGLEPDTIYFGEGSWLTVV.

In this sample, this clonotype turned up a few times. V usage is TRBV12-3 or TRBV12-4 and J usage is TRBJ2-5; D gene uncertain. This CDR3 is built from 12 residues. V was clipped by 7 bases and J by 5 bases, with 11 bases between them. The CDR3 loop is CASKGPGETQYF. DNA of the CDR3: TGTGCCAGCAAAGGGCCCGGGGAGACCCAGTACTTC.

This clonotype was counted a few times. The rearrangement uses TRBV4-2 and TRBJ2-5; 7 positions match TRBD2. Germline V CDR1 and CDR2: LGHNA, YNFKEQ. J gave up 2 bases and V 0 bases, and 15 bases lay outside the gene matches. The CDR3 contains 19 residues. The CDR3 loop is CASSQDVRDYPTPQETQYF. CDR3 DNA sequence: TGTGCCAGCAGCCAAGACGTTCGGGACTACCCTACACCTCAAGAGACCCAGTACTTC.

At least ten counts were recorded for this clonotype. This chain links TRBV3-1 with TRBJ2-1; no firm D call. The CDR3 extends over 14 amino acids. CDR1 and CDR2 (germline): LGHDT, YNNKEL (reference sequence). V gave up 3 bases and J gave up 1 base, with 7 bases separating them. The CDR3 nucleotides read TGTGCCAGCAGCCACCTGGGTTCCTACAATGAGCAGTTCTTC. Its translation is CASSHLGSYNEQFF.

This clonotype was counted a few times. The chain uses TRBV20-1 and TRBJ1-3; D is unclear. Trimming removed 5 bases from V and 4 bases from J, with 15 bases in between. Germline CDR1 DFQATT, CDR2 SNEGSKA (reference sequence). The CDR3 loop spans 14 amino acids. The CDR3 nucleotides read TGCAGTGCTTCACAGACGGATTACGGAAACACCATATATTTT. Protein sequence: CSASQTDYGNTIYF.

This clonotype was picked up a small number of times. J is TRBJ1-5 and V is TRBV4-3; D is possibly TRBD1 (5 bases). The germline gives CDR1 LGHNA, CDR2 YSLEER. The length of the CDR3 is 16 residues. The V end was cut by 0 bases, the J end by 4 bases, with 13 bases between. The CDR3 DNA follows: TGCGCCAGCAGCCAAGAGGTAGGGGCCTTTAATCAGCCCCAGCATTTT. The encoded protein is CASSQEVGAFNQPQHF.

The rearrangement uses TRBV27 and TRBJ2-5; a possible D gene is TRBD2 (6 bases). CDR1 is MNHEY and CDR2 is SMNVEV in the germline V gene (reference sequence). The CDR3 has 13 amino acids. V was shortened by 6 bases and J by 6 bases, with 14 bases between the two germline ends. This CDR3 reads CASRGPGGKTQYF. The CDR3 DNA is TGTGCCAGCAGGGGGCCCGGAGGGAAGACCCAGTACTTC.

This clonotype was counted ten times or more. V and J are TRBV28 and TRBJ2-3; the D gene is possibly TRBD2 (5 bases). CDR3 length equals 17 residues. Trimming removed 3 bases at V and 1 base at J, with 17 bases between. Germline loops: CDR1 MDHEN, CDR2 SYDVKM. DNA for the CDR3: TGTGCCAGCAGTTTTACTAGGCTAGGCGCTGGCACAGATACGCAGTATTTT. It codes for CASSFTRLGAGTDTQYF. Filled out from reference TRBV28 and TRBJ2-3, the complete variable domain reads DVKVTQSSRYLVKRTGEKVFLECVQDMDHENMFWYRQDPGLGLRLIYFSYDVKMKEKGDIPEGYSVSREKKERFSLILESASTNQTSMYLCASSFTRLGAGTDTQYFGPGTRLTVL.

This clonotype appeared a few times. V and J are TRBV7-2 and TRBJ2-5; 7 bases line up with TRBD2. CDR1 is SGHTA, CDR2 FQGNSA, per germline. The CDR3 spans 17 residues. V was pared by 4 bases and J by 1 base, with 12 bases of the junction left unmatched. CDR3 amino acids: CASSWGLGGGPQETQYF. In DNA, the CDR3 is TGTGCCAGCAGCTGGGGGTTAGGCGGGGGACCCCAAGAGACCCAGTACTTC.

The table lists this clonotype with a few counts. V gene TRBV18 combines with J gene TRBJ1-1; D remains ambiguous. Germline assignment: CDR1 KGHSH and CDR2 LQKENI. The CDR3 loop spans 13 amino acids. V was clipped by 3 bases and J by 4 bases, with 9 bases between them. CDR3 amino acids: CASSPLKGTEAFF. In nucleotides, the CDR3 is TGTGCCAGCTCACCGCTTAAGGGCACTGAAGCTTTCTTT.

This clonotype was counted between two and nine times. The chain recombines TRBV28 with TRBJ1-2; D gene uncertain. Trimming pared 8 bases from V and 5 bases from J, leaving 9 bases between. Germline lookup yields CDR1 MDHEN and CDR2 SYDVKM. The CDR3 length is 11 residues. The CDR3 nucleotides read TGTGCCAGCCACGGGCTGTATGGCTACACCTTC. It translates to CASHGLYGYTF.

This clonotype was seen more than once but under ten times. The chain employs TRBV28 and TRBJ2-5; 7 nucleotides match TRBD1. Judging by the DNA end, TRBJ2-1 fits better; the J call may be wrong. The germline V gene encodes CDR1 MDHEN and CDR2 SYDVKM. The CDR3 is 14 residues long. CDR3 nucleotide sequence: TGTGCCAGCATCGGCGACAGGGAAGGCAATGAGCAGTTCTTC. The encoded protein is CASIGDREGNEQFF.

This clonotype was observed a few times. CDR3 in amino acids: CATHATDTQYF. For the CDR3, the DNA is TGTGCCACCCACGCCACAGATACGCAGTATTTT. The rearrangement links TRBV10-3 to TRBJ2-3, with D hard to call. The germline V gene encodes CDR1 ENHRY and CDR2 SYGVKD. V was shortened by 10 bases and J by 2 bases, with 7 bases between the two germline ends. The CDR3 sequence is 11 residues long.

DNA for the CDR3: TGTGCCAGCAGCCCCAGGCGGCTAGCGGGCCCCTACGAGCAGTACTTC. Amino acids: CASSPRRLAGPYEQYF. J is TRBJ2-5 and V is TRBV7-9, with 8 bases lining up with TRBD2. The DNA end is a closer match to TRBJ2-7, so the J assignment may be wrong. CDR3 length: 16 residues. Germline CDR1 reads SEHNR; CDR2 reads FQNEAQ (reference sequence).

This clonotype was counted a few times. The CDR3 end shows no conserved phenylalanine or tryptophan, and so a read error is likely. It is unclear where the CDR3 begins or ends on the DNA, so no DNA is shown, and the CDR3 is as TCRdb lists it. V gene TRBV5-1 combines with J gene TRBJ2-5; TRBD1 was called by the table and not checked on the DNA. Termini included, the CDR3 measures 12 amino acids. Germline CDR1 and CDR2: SGHRS and YFSETQ. This CDR3 reads CASSLEGHDSHL.

J is TRBJ2-1 and V is TRBV6-5; D is possibly TRBD1 or TRBD2 (6 bases each). The CDR3 has 14 amino acids. Germline V CDR1 and CDR2: MNHEY, SVGAGI. V was shortened by 0 bases and J by 8 bases, with 11 bases between the two germline ends. This CDR3 is CASSYSEGGDEQFF. The CDR3 coding sequence is TGTGCCAGCAGTTACTCGGAGGGGGGCGATGAGCAGTTCTTC.

The genes are TRBV11-3 and TRBJ2-7, with D possibly TRBD2 on 5 matching bases. V lost 1 base, J lost 6 bases, and 16 bases lay in between. Per germline, CDR1 SGHNT and CDR2 YENEEA. CDR3 size: 15 residues. CDR3 in amino acids: CASSLVGPPAGEQYF. In DNA, the CDR3 is TGTGCCAGCAGCTTAGTAGGGCCCCCGGCGGGCGAGCAGTACTTC.

This clonotype occurred a few times. The final CDR3 position lacks the conserved phenylalanine or tryptophan, pointing to a likely read error. This rearrangement joins TRBV6-1 to TRBJ2-5; 13 nucleotides line up with TRBD2. The tail of the sequence fits TRBJ2-1 better, so the J call may be wrong. Looked up from germline, CDR1 is MNHNS and CDR2 is SASEGT. This CDR3 spans 15 amino acids. The CDR3 coding sequence is TGTGCCAGCAGTGTTACTAGCGGGGGGGAGAATGAGCAGTTCCTC. This codes for CASSVTSGGENEQFL.

V is TRBV6-2 or TRBV6-3 and J is TRBJ1-5; D is uncertain. The V gene lost 0 bases and the J gene lost 6 bases, with 9 bases spanning the gap. The germline V gene encodes CDR1 MNHEY and CDR2 SVGEGT. CDR3 size: 14 residues. The CDR3 sequence: CASSYSIPGQPQHF. The CDR3 DNA reads TGTGCCAGCAGTTACTCGATACCCGGTCAGCCCCAGCATTTT.